The present T cell receptor beta chain was sequenced within a study of blood T cell repertoires in COVID-19. About the research overall: COVID-19 samples from acute and convalescent phases originated in the United States, Italy and Spain.

Per the original methods: The authors estimated nucleated cell counts from reference gene primer amplification. Clones were read by immunoSEQ multiplex PCR, and TCRdb kept only the in-frame ones, dropping some. That table gives V, J and clone size, and the DNA gave D and trimming. The data contain more than 100,000 clones, around 82% of them singletons. The CDR3 covers 15 residues. Germline lookup yields CDR1 DFQATT and CDR2 SNEGSKA (reference sequence). V was pared by 3 bases and J by 9 bases, with 21 bases between. Sequencing input: peripheral blood. This chain links TRBV20-1 with TRBJ2-1; D is unclear. The receptor's source is a man aged 60 to 69 with acute or convalescent COVID-19. The CDR3 DNA reads TGCAGTGCTAGTAAGAGGAGAGCCATGATTTTTGAGCAGTTCTTC. Protein product: CSASKRRAMIFEQFF.